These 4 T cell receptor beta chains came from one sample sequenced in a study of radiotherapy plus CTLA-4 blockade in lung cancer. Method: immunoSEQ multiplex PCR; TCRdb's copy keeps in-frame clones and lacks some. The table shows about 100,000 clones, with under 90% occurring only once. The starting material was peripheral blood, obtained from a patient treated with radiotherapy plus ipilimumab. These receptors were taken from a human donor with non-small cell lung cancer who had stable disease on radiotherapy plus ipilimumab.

CDR3 loop: CASSVWGMNTEAFF. The CDR3 DNA is TGTGCCAGCAGCGTGTGGGGTATGAACACTGAAGCTTTCTTT. The chain links TRBV27 to TRBJ1-1; no definite D call. V gave up 6 bases and J gave up 0 bases, with 11 bases separating them. This CDR3 is built from 14 residues. Per the germline V gene, CDR1 is MNHEY and CDR2 is SMNVEV (reference sequence).

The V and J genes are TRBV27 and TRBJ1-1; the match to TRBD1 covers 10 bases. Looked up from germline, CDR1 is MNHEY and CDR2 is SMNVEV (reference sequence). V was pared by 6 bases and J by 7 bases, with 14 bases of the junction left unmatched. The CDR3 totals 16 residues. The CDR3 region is CASRYIRDRGQYEAFF. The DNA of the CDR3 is TGTGCCAGCAGGTATATTCGGGACAGGGGCCAGTATGAAGCTTTCTTT.

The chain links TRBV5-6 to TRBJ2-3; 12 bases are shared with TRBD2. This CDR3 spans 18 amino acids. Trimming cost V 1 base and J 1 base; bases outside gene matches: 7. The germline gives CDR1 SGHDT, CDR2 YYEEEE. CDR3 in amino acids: CASSLPASGRAGTDTQYF. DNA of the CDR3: TGTGCCAGCAGCTTGCCGGCTAGCGGGAGGGCTGGCACAGATACGCAGTATTTT.

In DNA, the CDR3 is TGTGCCAGCCAGACGCGGGGGGGACGCACCGGGGAGCTGTTTTTT. Protein sequence: CASQTRGGRTGELFF. V and J are TRBV6-1 and TRBJ2-2; 9 nucleotides align to TRBD2. The ends lost 8 bases at V and 4 bases at J; junction bases unmatched: 8. Germline CDR1 is MNHNS and CDR2 is SASEGT. This CDR3 contains 15 residues.